The source of this T cell receptor beta chain is a study of T cell repertoires in cytomegalovirus infection. Germline CDR1 and CDR2: SGHVS and FQNEAQ. V lost 4 bases to trimming and J lost 5 bases, with 9 bases between them. CDR3 length: 12 amino acids. This clonotype was seen at least ten times. TCRdb recomputed calls from the reads with MiXCR, one row per CDR3 protein. The table lists roughly 600,000 distinct CDR3 sequences, 20% to 25% of them singletons. The sequence came from a human donor in good health (CMV status not recorded). Some clones in this sample may be carry-over from other donors' samples. Material for sequencing was CD8+ T cells from PBMCs. The V call is TRBV7-8, the J call TRBJ2-7, with no clear D. The DNA of the CDR3 is TGTGCCAGCAGCTCTGCGAGTGACGAGCAGTACTTC. Translated: CASSSASDEQYF.